These 10 T cell receptor beta chains were sequenced from one sample in a study of cytomegalovirus exposure and HLA in healthy donors. A multiplex PCR was run with 60 Vbeta primers and 13 Jbeta primers. TCRdb's table, derived via immunoSEQ multiplex PCR, lists solely in-frame clones and lacks some. In the table there are 150,000 to 200,000 clones, 60% to 80% of which are singletons. The source material was PBMCs. The source of these receptors is a woman aged 45-65 years in good health and CMV-seropositive.

This clone was detected only a few times. V gene TRBV7-3 combines with J gene TRBJ2-6, with D perhaps TRBD1 (5 bases). The V end was cut by 8 bases, the J end by 4 bases, with 9 bases between. The CDR3 runs to 13 residues. CDR1 is SGHTA, CDR2 FQGTGA, per germline. The chain's CDR3 is CASRRTGANVLTF. Here the CDR3 DNA reads TGTGCCAGCCGACGGACAGGGGCCAACGTCCTGACTTTC. The full variable domain, its missing parts supplied by reference TRBV7-3 and TRBJ2-6, is GAGVSQTPSNKVTEKGKYVELRCDPISGHTALYWYRQSLGQGPEFLIYFQGTGAADDSGLPNDRFFAVRPEGSVSTLKIQRTERGDSAVYLCASRRTGANVLTFGAGSRLTVL.

This chain connects TRBV30 to TRBJ2-7; 11 bases agree with TRBD2. V gave up 5 bases and J gave up 3 bases; unmatched junction bases: 15. The CDR3 has 17 residues. Germline-derived CDR1 and CDR2 are GTSNPN and SVGIG (reference sequence). The CDR3 is CAWLRLNPGTSGYEQYF. The CDR3 DNA reads TGTGCCTGGCTTCGCCTAAACCCCGGGACTAGCGGCTACGAGCAGTACTTC.

CDR3 sequence: CASSPGQGAKYEQYF. The CDR3 DNA reads as TGTGCCAGCTCACCAGGACAGGGGGCAAAATACGAGCAGTACTTC. The chain uses TRBV18 and TRBJ2-7; 11 bases align to TRBD1. V shed 2 bases and J 4 bases; nucleotides not matched to a gene: 4. The CDR3 runs to 15 residues. CDR1 and CDR2 from the germline V gene are KGHSH and LQKENI.

The rearrangement links TRBV6-5 to TRBJ2-5, with TRBD1 matching 7 bases. This CDR3 has 15 residues. Germline V gene sequence: CDR1 MNHEY, CDR2 SVGAGI. Trimming removed 5 bases from V and 1 base from J; junction bases left unmatched: 7. CDR3 in amino acids: CASSRGGRLQETQYF. In nucleotides, the CDR3 is TGTGCCAGCAGTAGAGGGGGCAGACTCCAAGAGACCCAGTACTTC.

The J gene is TRBJ2-4, the V gene TRBV2; D gene uncertain. The CDR3 totals 17 residues. Germline assignment: CDR1 SNHLY and CDR2 FYNNEI. Deletions cut 2 bases from V and 0 bases from J, with 14 bases between. CDR3 in amino acids: CASSETRRDLAKNIQYF. The CDR3 nucleotides read TGTGCCAGCAGTGAAACAAGGAGAGACCTAGCCAAAAACATTCAGTACTTC.

The J gene is TRBJ1-1, the V gene TRBV2; 10 bases align to TRBD1. CDR3 length equals 18 residues. V shed 5 bases, J shed 4 bases, and the junction held 16 bases outside the gene matches. Germline V gene lookup returns CDR1 SNHLY and CDR2 FYNNEI. The CDR3 reads CASSIATIKTGGGTEAFF. The CDR3 nucleotides read TGTGCCAGCAGTATAGCCACAATTAAGACAGGGGGCGGCACTGAAGCTTTCTTT. The full variable domain, its missing parts supplied by reference TRBV2 and TRBJ1-1, is EPEVTQTPSHQVTQMGQEVILRCVPISNHLYFYWYRQILGQKVEFLVSFYNNEISEKSEIFDDQFSVERPDGSNFTLKIRSTKLEDSAMYFCASSIATIKTGGGTEAFFGQGTRLTVV.

About this clone: The same CDR3 can be traced to other DNA sequences in this sample. The chain uses TRBV5-1 and TRBJ2-2; D unresolved. The CDR3 extends over 12 amino acids. CDR1 SGHRS and CDR2 YFSETQ come from the germline V gene. Trimming removed 5 bases from V and 1 base from J, with 3 bases in between. CDR3 in DNA: TGCGCCAGCAGTCTGAACACCGGGGAGCTGTTTTTT. It encodes CASSLNTGELFF.

The CDR3 reads CASSWTSGDSYNEQFF. The CDR3 DNA reads TGTGCCAGCAGTTGGACTAGCGGGGATTCCTACAATGAGCAGTTCTTC. The chain combines TRBV11-2 with TRBJ2-1; the match to TRBD2 covers 12 bases. This CDR3 contains 16 residues. Germline assignment: CDR1 SGHAT and CDR2 FQNNGV. The junction had 4 bases not matched to a gene; V was cut back by 6 bases and J by 1 base.

The chain combines TRBV2 with TRBJ2-5; perhaps TRBD2 as D (5 bases). Trimming took off 8 bases at V and 11 bases at J, with 24 bases between the two ends. The CDR3 spans 14 residues. The germline CDR1 and CDR2 sequences are SNHLY and FYNNEI. The CDR3 sequence: CASAKDSTYWEQYF. The DNA for the CDR3 is TGTGCCAGCGCAAAGGACTCGACTTACTGGGAGCAGTACTTC.

V gene TRBV6-1 combines with J gene TRBJ2-7; TRBD1 might be the D (5 bases). In germline, CDR1 is MNHNS, CDR2 SASEGT. V was trimmed by 1 base and J by 2 bases, leaving 15 bases between them. There are 16 residues in the CDR3. The CDR3 region has the DNA TGTGCCAGCAGTGAAGTCTTGTGGACAATTCCCTACGAGCAGTACTTC. Encoded protein: CASSEVLWTIPYEQYF.